The present T cell receptor (beta chain) was sequenced within a study of regulatory T cells in long-lasting Graves disease. This clonotype was picked up a small number of times. Its antigen is still unknown. The time point here: persistent/refractory GD, antithyroid drugs over 5 years with positive TRAb. PBMC RNA served as the TCR library source. Libraries of TCR beta came from iRepertoire HTBI primers plus Arm-PCR of CDR3 regions. TCRdb processed the multiplex PCR reads anew with MiXCR; each CDR3 protein has one entry. The data contain over 450,000 distinct CDR3 sequences, around a fifth of them singletons. Germline V gene lookup returns CDR1 SGDLS and CDR2 YYNGEE. With 6 bases clipped from V and 6 bases from J, the junction kept 4 bases outside the gene matches. The length of the CDR3 is 12 residues. Study-wide results and limits: New patients shared roughly 980 public clonotypes, fewer than the 2,500 to 3,000 shared by persistent patients. Among samples with persistent disease, TRBV28, TRBJ1-2 and TRBJ2-5 were favored.

This sequence originates from a female donor with Graves disease. The V call is TRBV9, the J call TRBJ1-2; 8 positions agree with TRBD1. Specimen: peripheral blood mononuclear cells (PBMCs), collected when the disease was refractory, from a patient treated with antithyroid drugs. The CDR3 reads CASTGDRHGYTF. Here the CDR3 DNA reads TGTGCCAGCACTGGGGACAGGCATGGCTACACCTTC.